This T cell receptor (beta chain) was recovered during a study of Ad26.COV2.S vaccination and SARS-CoV-2 variants. Treatment meaning: around 19 received Ad26.COV2.S at low or high dose, single or two shots; about 5 received placebo; per-sample allocation not given. Vaccine and placebo recipients were sampled on day 63 after the first injection. The CDR3 runs to 13 residues. The V end was cut by 6 bases, the J end by 3 bases, with 11 bases between. Germline V gene lookup returns CDR1 LNHDA and CDR2 SQIVND (reference sequence). Assay: immunoSEQ multiplex PCR; the TCRdb copy retains only in-frame clones and omits some. The sample carries hundreds of thousands of clones, 80% to 95% recorded once.

This sequence was found in a person between 18 and 60 years old who received the Ad26.COV2.S COVID-19 vaccine or a placebo. Sequencing was performed on peripheral blood, taken in a trial of Ad26.COV2.S vaccine versus placebo. The genes are TRBV19 and TRBJ1-2; D is unresolved. The DNA for the CDR3 is TGTGCCAGTAGGATAAATAAGGACTATGGCTACACCTTC. This translates into CASRINKDYGYTF. Combining the CDR3 with reference TRBV19 and TRBJ1-2 gives the whole variable domain DGGITQSPKYLFRKEGQNVTLSCEQNLNHDAMYWYRQDPGQGLRLIYYSQIVNDFQKGDIAEGYSVSREKKESFPLTVTSAQKNPTAFYLCASRINKDYGYTFGSGTRLTVV.